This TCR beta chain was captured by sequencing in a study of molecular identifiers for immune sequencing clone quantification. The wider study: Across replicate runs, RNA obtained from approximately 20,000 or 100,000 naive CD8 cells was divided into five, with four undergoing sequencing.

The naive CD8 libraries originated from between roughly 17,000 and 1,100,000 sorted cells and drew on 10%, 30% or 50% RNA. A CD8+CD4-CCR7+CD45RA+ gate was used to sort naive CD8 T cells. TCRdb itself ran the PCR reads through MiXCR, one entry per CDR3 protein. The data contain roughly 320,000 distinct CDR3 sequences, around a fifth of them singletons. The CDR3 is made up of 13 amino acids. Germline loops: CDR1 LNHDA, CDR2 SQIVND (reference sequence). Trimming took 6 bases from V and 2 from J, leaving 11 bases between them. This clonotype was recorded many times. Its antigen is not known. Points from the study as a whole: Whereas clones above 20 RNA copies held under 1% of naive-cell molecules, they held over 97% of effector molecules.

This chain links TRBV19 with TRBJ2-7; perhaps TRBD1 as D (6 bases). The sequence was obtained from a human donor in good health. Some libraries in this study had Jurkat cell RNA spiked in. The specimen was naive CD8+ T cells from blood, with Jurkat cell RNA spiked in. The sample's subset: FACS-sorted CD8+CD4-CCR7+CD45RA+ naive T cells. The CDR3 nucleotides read TGTGCCAGTAGCCCAACAGGGACCTACGAGCAGTACTTC. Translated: CASSPTGTYEQYF. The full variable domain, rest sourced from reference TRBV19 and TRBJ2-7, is DGGITQSPKYLFRKEGQNVTLSCEQNLNHDAMYWYRQDPGQGLRLIYYSQIVNDFQKGDIAEGYSVSREKKESFPLTVTSAQKNPTAFYLCASSPTGTYEQYFGPGTRLTVT.